These T cell receptor beta chains were read from a single sample in a study of tumor-infiltrating lymphocytes in localized non-small cell lung cancer. Sequencing used immunoSEQ multiplex PCR; TCRdb keeps in-frame clones, though not all of them. The table records approximately 12,000 clones, approximately 79% of them present only once. The material sequenced was lung tumor tissue. The receptors were sampled from a human donor with non-small cell lung cancer. Each CDR3 is given with its conserved first and last residue. The D gene is left open where the match is weak. Size values are once, few and many counts, or a class for expanded clones, and some rows have none.

clone_size,d_call,v_call,j_call,cdr3_nt,cdr3_aa
.,TRBD2,TRBV4-3,TRBJ2-7,TGCGCCAGCAGCCAAGAGGCTGTAGCGGGGGGATCCTACGAGCAGTACTTC,CASSQEAVAGGSYEQYF
.,TRBD1,TRBV4-2,TRBJ1-5,TGTGCCAGCAGCCAAGAAGGGGGGACAGGGATGAATCAGCCCCAGCATTTT,CASSQEGGTGMNQPQHF
few,TRBD2,TRBV7-3,TRBJ2-1,TGTGCCAGCAGCCTAGGGACTAGCGGGAGCGATGAGCAGTTCTTC,CASSLGTSGSDEQFF
.,.,TRBV5-1,TRBJ2-2,TGCGCCAGCAGCTTGGTACAGGGTAACACCGGGGAGCTGTTTTTT,CASSLVQGNTGELFF
.,.,TRBV4-3,TRBJ1-6,TGCGCCAGCAGCCAAGATTCGGGGGGGAGATGGGGAGCCCTCCACTTT,CASSQDSGGRWGALHF
once,TRBD1,TRBV18,TRBJ1-2,TGTGCCAGCTCACCCGGGACAGAGGTTTATGGCTACACCTTC,CASSPGTEVYGYTF
.,TRBD2,TRBV7-2,TRBJ2-3,TGTGCCAGCAGCTTAAGGTCTAGCGGAGCAGATACGCAGTATTTT,CASSLRSSGADTQYF
once,.,TRBV7-2,TRBJ1-5,TGTGCCAGCAGCTTAGCCGTCAATCAGCCCCAGCATTTT,CASSLAVNQPQHF
.,.,TRBV29-1,TRBJ2-7,TGCAGCGTTGAAACGGGTTCTCAGCAGTACTTC,CSVETGSQQYF
once,.,TRBV5-8,TRBJ1-3,TGTGCCAGCAGCCCCCGGACCTTCGGGAACACCATATATTTT,CASSPRTFGNTIYF
.,.,TRBV25-1,TRBJ1-1,TGTGCCAGCAGTGCCCGGACGAGATATATGAACACTGAAGCTTTCTTT,CASSARTRYMNTEAFF
.,.,TRBV6-6,TRBJ1-3,TGTGCCAGCAGTTATGGCCAGGACCGTGGAAACACCATATATTTT,CASSYGQDRGNTIYF
.,.,TRBV5-4,TRBJ2-3,TGTGCCAGCAGCTTGAGGTCTCCCGGGACAGATACGCAGTATTTT,CASSLRSPGTDTQYF
.,.,TRBV7-9,TRBJ1-1,TGTGCCAGCAGCGAAGACCTGACACCGTTCGAAGCTTTCTTT,CASSEDLTPFEAFF
.,TRBD2,TRBV7-2,TRBJ2-3,TGTGCCAGCAGCTTGTCGCGGAGTAGCGGGAGACCACTAACAGATACGCAGTATTTT,CASSLSRSSGRPLTDTQYF
.,TRBD2,TRBV28,TRBJ2-7,TGTGCCAGCAGTTATTTAGGGGGGCTAGCGGGAGTCAACAACTACGAGCAGTACTTC,CASSYLGGLAGVNNYEQYF
.,.,TRBV11-2,TRBJ1-4,TGTGCCAGCAGCTTCGCGGAAAAACTGTTTTTT,CASSFAEKLFF
.,.,TRBV5-1,TRBJ1-1,TGCGCCAGCAGCTTGTCGTGGGGGACTGAAGCTTTCTTT,CASSLSWGTEAFF
.,TRBD1,TRBV23-1,TRBJ1-4,TGCGCCAGCAGTCGCTTGACAGGGATTAATGAAAAACTGTTTTTT,CASSRLTGINEKLFF
.,.,TRBV5-1,TRBJ1-2,TGCGCCAGCAGCTCCAACCCCGGGACGGTCAACTATGGCTACACCTTC,CASSSNPGTVNYGYTF
few,.,TRBV6-6,TRBJ1-2,TGTGCCAGCAGCCAACGACAGGCGAGCTATGGCTACACCTTC,CASSQRQASYGYTF
.,.,TRBV4-3,TRBJ2-7,TGCGCCAGCAGCCAAGGGTCAGGGCTCACCTACGAGCAGTACTTC,CASSQGSGLTYEQYF
.,.,TRBV5-6,TRBJ2-1,TGTGCCAGCAGCTTGGGCCCGGGTCAGCAGTTCTTC,CASSLGPGQQFF
.,.,TRBV28,TRBJ2-1,TGTGCCAGCAGTAACAATGAGCAGTTCTTC,CASSNNEQFF
few,.,TRBV16,TRBJ2-1,TGTGCCAGCAGCCAATCTTTCAATGAGCAGTTCTTC,CASSQSFNEQFF